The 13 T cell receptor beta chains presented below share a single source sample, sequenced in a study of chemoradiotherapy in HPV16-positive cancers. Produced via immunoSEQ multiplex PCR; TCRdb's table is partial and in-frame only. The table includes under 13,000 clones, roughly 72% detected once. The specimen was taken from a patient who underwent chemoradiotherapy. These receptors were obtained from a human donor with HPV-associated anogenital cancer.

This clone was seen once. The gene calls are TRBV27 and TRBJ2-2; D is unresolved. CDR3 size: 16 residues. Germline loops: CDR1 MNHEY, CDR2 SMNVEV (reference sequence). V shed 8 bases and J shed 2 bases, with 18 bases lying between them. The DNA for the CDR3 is TGTGCCAGCGCCGTCTGGCTAACCTTTAACACCGGGGAGCTGTTTTTT. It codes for CASAVWLTFNTGELFF.

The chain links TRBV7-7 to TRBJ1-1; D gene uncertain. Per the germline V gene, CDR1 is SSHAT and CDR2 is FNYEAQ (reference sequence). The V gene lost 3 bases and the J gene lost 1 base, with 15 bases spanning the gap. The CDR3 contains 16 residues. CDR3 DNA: TGTGCCAGCAGCTTTCAGTTCGATCAGCGGAACACTGAAGCTTTCTTT. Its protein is CASSFQFDQRNTEAFF.

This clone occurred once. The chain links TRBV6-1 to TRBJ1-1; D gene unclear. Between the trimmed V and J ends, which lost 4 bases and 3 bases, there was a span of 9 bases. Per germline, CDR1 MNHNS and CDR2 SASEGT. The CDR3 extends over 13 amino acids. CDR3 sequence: CASSGPLDTEAFF. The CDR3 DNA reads TGTGCCAGCAGTGGACCCCTGGACACTGAAGCTTTCTTT.

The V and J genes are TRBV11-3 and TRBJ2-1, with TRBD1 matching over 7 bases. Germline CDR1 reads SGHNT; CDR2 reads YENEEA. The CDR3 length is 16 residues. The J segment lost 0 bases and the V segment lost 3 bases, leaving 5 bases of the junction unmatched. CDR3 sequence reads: CASSLAGTDSYNEQFF. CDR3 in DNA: TGTGCCAGCAGCTTGGCCGGGACAGACTCCTACAATGAGCAGTTCTTC.

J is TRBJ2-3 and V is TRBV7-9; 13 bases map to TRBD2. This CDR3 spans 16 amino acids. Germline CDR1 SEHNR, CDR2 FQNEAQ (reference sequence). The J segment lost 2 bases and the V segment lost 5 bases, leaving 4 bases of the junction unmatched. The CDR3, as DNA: TGTGCCAGCAGCGCTGGACTAGCGGGGGCCACAGATACGCAGTATTTT. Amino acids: CASSAGLAGATDTQYF.

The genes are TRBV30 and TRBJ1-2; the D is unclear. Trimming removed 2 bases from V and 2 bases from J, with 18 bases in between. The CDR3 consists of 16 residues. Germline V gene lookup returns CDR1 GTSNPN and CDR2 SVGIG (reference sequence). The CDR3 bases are TGTGCCTGGAGTCTCCCTACGTATAGTGAAAACTATGGCTACACCTTC. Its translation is CAWSLPTYSENYGYTF.

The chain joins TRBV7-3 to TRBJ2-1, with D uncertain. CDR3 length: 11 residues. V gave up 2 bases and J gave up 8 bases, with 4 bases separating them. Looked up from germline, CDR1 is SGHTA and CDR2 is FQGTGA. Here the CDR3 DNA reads TGTGCCAGCAGCTTATGGGATGAGCAGTTCTTC. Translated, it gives CASSLWDEQFF.

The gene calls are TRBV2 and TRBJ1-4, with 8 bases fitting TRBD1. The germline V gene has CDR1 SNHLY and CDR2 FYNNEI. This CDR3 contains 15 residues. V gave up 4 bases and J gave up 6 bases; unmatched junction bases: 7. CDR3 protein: CASSVGQGYDEKLFF. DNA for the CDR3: TGTGCCAGCAGTGTTGGACAGGGATACGATGAAAAACTGTTTTTT.

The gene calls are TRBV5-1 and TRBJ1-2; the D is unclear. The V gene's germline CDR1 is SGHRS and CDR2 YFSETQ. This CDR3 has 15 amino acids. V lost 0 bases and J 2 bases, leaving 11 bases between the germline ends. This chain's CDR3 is CASSLAPGINYGYTF. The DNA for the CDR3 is TGCGCCAGCAGCTTGGCCCCTGGTATAAACTATGGCTACACCTTC.

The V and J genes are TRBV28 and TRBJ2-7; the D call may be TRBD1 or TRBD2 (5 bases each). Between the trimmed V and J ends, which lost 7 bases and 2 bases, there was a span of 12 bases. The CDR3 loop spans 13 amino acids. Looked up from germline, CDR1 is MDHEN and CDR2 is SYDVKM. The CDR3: CASTGAAPYEQYV. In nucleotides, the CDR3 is TGTGCCAGCACCGGGGCAGCCCCCTACGAGCAGTACGTC.

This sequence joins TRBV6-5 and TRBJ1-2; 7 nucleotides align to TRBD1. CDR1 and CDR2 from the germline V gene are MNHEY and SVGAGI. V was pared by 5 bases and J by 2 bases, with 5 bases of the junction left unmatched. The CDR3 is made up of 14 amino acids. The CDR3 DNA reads TGTGCCAGCAGTATGACAGGGACAAACTATGGCTACACCTTC. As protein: CASSMTGTNYGYTF.

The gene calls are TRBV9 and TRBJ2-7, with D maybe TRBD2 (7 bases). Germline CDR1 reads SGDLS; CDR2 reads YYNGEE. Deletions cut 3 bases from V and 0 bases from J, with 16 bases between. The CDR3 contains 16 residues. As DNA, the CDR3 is TGTGCCAGCAGCGGGGGGGGGCTGCTCTCCTCCTACGAGCAGTACTTC. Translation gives CASSGGGLLSSYEQYF.

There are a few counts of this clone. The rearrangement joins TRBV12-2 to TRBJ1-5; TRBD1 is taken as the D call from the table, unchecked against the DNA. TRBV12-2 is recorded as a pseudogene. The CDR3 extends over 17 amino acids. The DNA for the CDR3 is TGTGCAACCAGGACAGGGAAGGGCCCTAATAGCAATCAGCCCCAGCATTTT. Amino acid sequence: CATRTGKGPNSNQPQHF.